The clone carrying this T cell receptor beta chain showed up just a few times. Antigen unknown. These data are taken from a study of T cells in Graves' hyperthyroidism and ophthalmopathy. Amplified regions were TCR beta CDR3 sequences from RNA transcripts. A set of HTBI primers served as the primers for a first-round RT-PCR of the TCR CDR3. TCRdb processed the multiplex PCR reads anew with MiXCR; each CDR3 protein has one entry. The sample includes about 600,000 distinct CDR3 sequences, over 12% of them seen just once. The cohort's ophthalmopathy patients, a group with duration under 3 months, had a Clinical Activity Score of at least 3 and a NOSPECS grade of at least 4. PBMCs were obtained from approximately 10 ml fresh peripheral blood. V lost 7 bases and J lost 8; bases outside the gene matches: 6. This CDR3 is built from 13 residues. CDR1 is MNHEY, CDR2 SVGEGT, per germline. The study's findings and limits: Blood also carried most thyroid clonotypes expanded above 0.001.

The sequence derives from a woman between 18 and 30 years old with Graves' ophthalmopathy. The gene calls are TRBV6-2 or TRBV6-3 and TRBJ1-4; 8 positions match TRBD1. The sequenced material came from blood. CDR3 in amino acids: CASKGDRGEKLFF. The CDR3 DNA is TGTGCCAGCAAGGGAGACAGGGGAGAAAAACTGTTTTTT.